Given below is one T cell receptor beta chain in context. What it binds is not known. This sample is part of a study of PD-1 blockade in classical Hodgkin lymphoma. Across the whole study: Nivolumab was given intravenously to patients at 3 mg/kg every 2 weeks.

Study results and caveats: Healthy donors reportedly exceeded newly diagnosed patients in baseline TCR diversity. Compared with baseline, CD4+ but not CD8+ TCR diversity had risen significantly by C4D1. Sources of repertoire differences remain undefined, possibly disease activity or prior therapy.

V lost 4 bases and J lost 4, with 14 bases in between. CDR1 is GTSNPN and CDR2 is SVGIG in the germline V gene (reference sequence). This CDR3 spans 13 amino acids. TCRdb's table, derived via immunoSEQ multiplex PCR, lists solely in-frame clones and lacks some. The sample has nearly 25,000 clones, roughly three quarters seen once. All trial patients relapsed after autologous stem cell transplantation. This receptor was obtained from a human donor with classical Hodgkin lymphoma. The sequenced sample was peripheral blood mononuclear cells (PBMCs), obtained at baseline. This chain connects TRBV30 to TRBJ2-7, with D tentatively TRBD2 (5 bases). The CDR3 protein is CAWKRAEGYEQYF. CDR3 nucleotide sequence: TGTGCCTGGAAAAGGGCTGAGGGTTACGAGCAGTACTTC.